Included here is one T cell receptor (beta chain) sequence, with context. These data are taken from a study of blood T cell repertoires in COVID-19. Overall study context: Whether acute or convalescent, the COVID-19 samples came from the United States, Italy and Spain. PBMCs, B-cell-depleted T cells, or T cells provided the cDNA or gDNA that made up the material.

Original methodology: Reference gene primer amplification gave estimated nucleated cell counts. Produced via immunoSEQ multiplex PCR; TCRdb's table is partial and in-frame only. D and trimming come from the DNA, and the V and J calls and clone size come from that table. The repertoire includes some 100,000 clones, roughly 84% of them detected once, and 5.5% to 8.5% sits in the top ten. Germline V lookup: CDR1 MNHEY, CDR2 SVGAGI. The ends were cut back, 6 bases at V and 4 bases at J, with 10 bases in the middle. This CDR3 is 13 amino acids long. This receptor was identified in a woman aged 50 to 60 with acute or convalescent COVID-19. The specimen was peripheral blood. The V call is TRBV6-5, the J call TRBJ1-3; a possible D gene is TRBD1 (6 bases). The DNA of the CDR3 is TGTGCCAGCAGGAACCAGGGGGGAAACACCATATATTTT. It encodes CASRNQGGNTIYF.